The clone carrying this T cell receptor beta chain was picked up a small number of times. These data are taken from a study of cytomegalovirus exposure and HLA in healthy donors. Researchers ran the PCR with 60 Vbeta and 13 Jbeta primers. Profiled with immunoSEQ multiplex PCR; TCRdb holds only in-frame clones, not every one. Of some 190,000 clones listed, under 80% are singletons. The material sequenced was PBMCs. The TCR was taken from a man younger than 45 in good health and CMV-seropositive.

The CDR3 region is CSVGLAGGNEQFF. The CDR3 DNA sequence: TGCAGCGTTGGACTAGCGGGGGGAAATGAGCAGTTCTTC. V gene TRBV29-1 combines with J gene TRBJ2-1; TRBD2 agrees at 13 bases. CDR3 size: 13 residues. V was clipped by 4 bases and J by 7 bases; unmatched bases: 1. The germline V gene has CDR1 SQVTM and CDR2 ANQGSEA.